Given below is one T cell receptor beta chain in context. What it binds is unknown. V dropped 6 bases and J dropped 3 bases, with 12 bases sitting between them. Germline assignment: CDR1 SEHNR and CDR2 FQNEAQ (reference sequence). This CDR3 has 14 residues. These data originate in a study of T-cell memory formation after mild COVID-19. Study-level results: Among CD4+ contracting clones, most were CM and EM, and CD8+ ones EMRA.

One entry per CDR3 protein results from TCRdb running MiXCR on the 5' RACE reads. In the table there are about 540,000 distinct CDR3 sequences, roughly 20% of which are singletons. This chain joins TRBV7-9 and TRBJ1-5; a weak D match, TRBD1 (5 bases). The sequence was obtained from an adult woman who had mild COVID-19 (a few samples of this study predate the infection). Cell type and time point are not known. The sequencing input was PBMCs or a T cell subset sorted from them (not recorded which). CDR3 loop: CASRGRDNNQPQHF. CDR3 nucleotide sequence: TGTGCCAGCAGGGGCAGGGATAACAATCAGCCCCAGCATTTT. The entire variable domain, with the rest obtained from reference TRBV7-9 and TRBJ1-5, is as follows: DTGVSQNPRHKITKRGQNVTFRCDPISEHNRLYWYRQTLGQGPEFLTYFQNEAQLEKSRLLSDRFSAERPKGSFSTLEIQRTEQGDSAMYLCASRGRDNNQPQHFGDGTRLSIL.